This paragraph covers one TCR beta chain sequence. Its specificity is not known. Expressed TCRB transcripts were sequenced after all isolated RNA was converted to cDNA. The average output of naive, central memory and regulatory T cell samples was around 3.5 million reads. Measured with immunoSEQ multiplex PCR; TCRdb has only the in-frame clones, and not every one. The repertoire has 300,000 to 350,000 clones, 9.3% of them found once; the top ten carry more than 0.8%. This sample was taken from a study of beta chain features in type 1 diabetes. Turning to the study itself: Analysis included over 100,000,000 sorted cells drawn from all samples. Study-wide results and limits: Among all four CD4+ subsets, Type 1 diabetes patients had TCRB CDR3s that were moderately but significantly shorter.

A single heparinised blood sample, averaging about 120 mL, was obtained per donor. Germline V gene data show CDR1 as SGHTA and CDR2 as FQGNSA. The germline V and J ends were trimmed by 0 bases and 5 bases, with 8 bases remaining between them. This CDR3 spans 14 amino acids. V and J are TRBV7-2 and TRBJ2-4; TRBD2 might be the D (6 bases). This clonotype was obtained from a man younger than 45 with type 1 diabetes. Material: central memory CD4+ T cells from blood. DNA for the CDR3: TGTGCCAGCAGCTTAGCACTAGCAGAAAACATTCAGTACTTC. Its protein is CASSLALAENIQYF. The complete variable domain, with remaining parts taken from reference TRBV7-2 and TRBJ2-4, reads GAGVSQSPSNKVTEKGKDVELRCDPISGHTALYWYRQSLGQGLEFLIYFQGNSAPDKSGLPSDRFSAERTGGSVSTLTIQRTQQEDSAVYLCASSLALAENIQYFGAGTRLSVL.